Shown below are 20 T cell receptor beta chains from a single sample sequenced in a study of T cell responses to AZD1222 COVID-19 vaccine. The table came from immunoSEQ multiplex PCR; TCRdb's copy has only in-frame clones and leaves some out. The data show roughly 100,000 clones, 84% seen once. The sample in question was peripheral blood, obtained on day 0 of AZD1222 vaccination. The receptors were sampled from an adult in good health.

V is TRBV27 and J is TRBJ2-7; TRBD2 aligns across 14 bases. CDR3 length equals 16 residues. V lost 3 bases, J lost 4 bases, and 5 bases stayed unmatched. Germline V CDR1 and CDR2: MNHEY, SMNVEV (reference sequence). This CDR3 is CASSFTGTSGRYEQYF. CDR3 sequence (DNA): TGTGCCAGCAGTTTTACCGGGACTAGCGGGAGATACGAGCAGTACTTC.

V and J are TRBV6-5 and TRBJ1-2; TRBD1 matches 12 bases. This CDR3 comprises 15 residues. The V gene end was trimmed by 6 bases and the J gene end by 4 bases; junction bases not matched to a gene: 6. Germline values: CDR1 MNHEY, CDR2 SVGAGI. CDR3 residues: CASSGDRGRPYGYTF. CDR3 bases: TGTGCCAGCAGCGGGGACAGGGGGCGCCCCTATGGCTACACCTTC.

Only a few counts were recorded for this clone. The chain recombines TRBV6-2 or TRBV6-3 with TRBJ1-6, with 9 bases that match TRBD1. The CDR3 runs 16 residues. CDR1 and CDR2 (germline): MNHEY, SVGEGT. The V segment lost 2 bases and the J segment 10 bases; nucleotides outside the gene matches: 9. CDR3 DNA: TGTGCCAGCAGTTACCCCCCGGGACAGGGTGAATCACCCCTCCACTTT. Translating gives CASSYPPGQGESPLHF.

The CDR3 sequence is CASSADDEGPRCFF. Written as DNA, the CDR3 is TGCGCCAGCAGCGCGGACGACGAGGGGCCACGATGCTTCTTC. The rearrangement links TRBV5-1 to TRBJ2-1; perhaps D is TRBD1 or TRBD2 (5 bases each). Germline V gives CDR1 SGHRS, CDR2 YFSETQ. V lost 4 bases and J 16 bases, leaving 24 bases between the germline ends. This CDR3 has 14 residues. The full variable domain, in which reference TRBV5-1 and TRBJ2-1 provide the parts outside the CDR3, is KAGVTQTPRYLIKTRGQQVTLSCSPISGHRSVSWYQQTPGQGLQFLFEYFSETQRNKGNFPGRFSGRQFSNSRSEMNVSTLELGDSALYLCASSADDEGPRCFFGPGTRLTVL.

The rearrangement joins TRBV4-3 to TRBJ2-2; D tentatively fits TRBD1 or TRBD2 (5 bases each). This CDR3 contains 16 residues. From germline, CDR1 is LGHNA and CDR2 YSLEER. V shed 3 bases and J shed 6 bases, with 17 bases lying between them. Here the CDR3 reads CASSHPGALGAGELFF. In nucleotides, the CDR3 is TGCGCCAGCAGCCACCCCGGGGCGCTGGGAGCCGGGGAGCTGTTTTTT.

The rearrangement links TRBV12-3 or TRBV12-4 to TRBJ2-3; D remains ambiguous. Trimming cost V 6 bases and J 2 bases, with 9 bases left between them. The CDR3 is 13 amino acids. CDR3 bases: TGTGCCAGCAGGTCCGGTTCCACAGATACGCAGTATTTT. This encodes CASRSGSTDTQYF.

The chain recombines TRBV19 with TRBJ1-5, with no clear D. Germline-derived CDR1 and CDR2 are LNHDA and SQIVND (reference sequence). The CDR3 consists of 14 residues. The ends were cut back, 6 bases at V and 3 bases at J, with 12 bases in the middle. The CDR3 reads CASRDIGTNQPQHF. The CDR3 nucleotides are TGTGCCAGTAGAGACATCGGAACCAATCAGCCCCAGCATTTT.

The chain employs TRBV6-6 and TRBJ1-2; D may be TRBD1 (6 bases). The V gene lost 0 bases and the J gene lost 12 bases, with 17 bases spanning the gap. This CDR3 contains 14 residues. Germline loops: CDR1 MNHNY, CDR2 SVGAGI (reference sequence). The DNA for the CDR3 is TGTGCCAGCAGTTACTCGACCCGGTCAGGGGCCGACACCTTC. Translated, it gives CASSYSTRSGADTF.

The V call is TRBV11-3, the J call TRBJ2-1; TRBD2 aligns across 11 bases. V dropped 0 bases and J dropped 7; count of bases not matched to a gene: 2. The CDR3 consists of 15 residues. Germline assignment: CDR1 SGHNT and CDR2 YENEEA. In nucleotides, the CDR3 is TGTGCCAGCAGCTTAGAGGGACTAGCGGCAAATGAGCAGTTCTTC. Translating gives CASSLEGLAANEQFF.

This clone was found a few times. This chain joins TRBV20-1 and TRBJ2-7, with D tentatively TRBD1 or TRBD2 (5 bases each). Per germline, CDR1 DFQATT and CDR2 SNEGSKA (reference sequence). The CDR3 covers 11 residues. The V end lost 3 bases, the J end lost 12 bases, and 15 bases lay between the germline ends. The DNA for the CDR3 is TGCAGTGCTAGGAGGGGCGAGGTGAGGTACTTC. Protein product: CSARRGEVRYF.

This clone was recorded many times. This sequence joins TRBV29-1 and TRBJ1-1, with 9 bases fitting TRBD1. The V gene's germline CDR1 is SQVTM and CDR2 ANQGSEA. This CDR3 comprises 13 residues. With V trimmed by 7 bases and J by 2 bases, 5 bases remained unmatched. DNA for the CDR3: TGCAGCGGAAGGGGACAGGGAAACACTGAAGCTTTCTTT. This translates into CSGRGQGNTEAFF.

V usage is TRBV30 and J usage is TRBJ1-6; TRBD1 matches 9 bases. This CDR3 region has 15 residues. Looked up from germline, CDR1 is GTSNPN and CDR2 is SVGIG (reference sequence). The V gene end was trimmed by 3 bases and the J gene end by 9 bases; junction bases not matched to a gene: 9. The chain's CDR3 is CAWSAGQGIGSPLHF. The CDR3, as DNA: TGTGCCTGGAGCGCTGGACAGGGGATAGGTTCACCCCTCCACTTT. Filled out from reference TRBV30 and TRBJ1-6, the complete variable domain reads SQTIHQWPATLVQPVGSPLSLECTVEGTSNPNLYWYRQAAGRGLQLLFYSVGIGQISSEVPQNLSASRPQDRQFILSSKKLLLSDSGFYLCAWSAGQGIGSPLHFGNGTRLTVT.

The rearrangement uses TRBV10-3 and TRBJ2-7, with TRBD1 as a possible D gene (5 bases). Trimming took off 10 bases at V and 4 bases at J, with 20 bases between the two ends. The CDR3 is 14 residues long. Germline V lookup: CDR1 ENHRY, CDR2 SYGVKD. The CDR3, as DNA: TGTGCCACCACCGTGGGGCCAGGCCTGTACGAGCAGTACGTC. Its translation is CATTVGPGLYEQYV.

The chain couples TRBV9 to TRBJ2-1, with 10 bases fitting TRBD2. This CDR3 spans 15 amino acids. Losses at the gene ends were 0 bases for V and 10 bases for J; bases not matched to a gene: 7. Germline CDR1 SGDLS, CDR2 YYNGEE. CDR3 loop: CASSVGSIAGGEQFF. Here the CDR3 DNA reads TGTGCCAGCAGCGTAGGGTCTATAGCGGGGGGAGAGCAGTTCTTC.

This CDR3 is CASSPEWVETQYF. In DNA form, the CDR3 reads TGTGCCAGCAGCCCCGAGTGGGTAGAGACCCAGTACTTC. The gene calls are TRBV11-2 and TRBJ2-5, with D unclear. CDR1 SGHAT and CDR2 FQNNGV come from the germline V gene. This CDR3 is built from 13 residues. V shed 5 bases and J shed 4 bases, with 11 bases lying between them.

The chain recombines TRBV27 with TRBJ2-5; 7 positions agree with TRBD1. The V segment lost 2 bases and the J segment 3 bases; nucleotides outside the gene matches: 6. Germline-derived CDR1 and CDR2 are MNHEY and SMNVEV (reference sequence). The CDR3 is 15 residues long. The CDR3 region has the DNA TGTGCCAGCAGTTTAAACCCCACAGGGGAAGAGACCCAGTACTTC. Translating gives CASSLNPTGEETQYF.

CDR3 in amino acids: CASSLVPGQGLYGYTF. The CDR3 DNA reads as TGTGCCAGCAGCCTCGTCCCGGGACAGGGTCTGTATGGCTACACCTTC. The genes are TRBV3-1 (or the pseudogene TRBV3-2) and TRBJ1-2; TRBD1 matches 9 bases. The CDR3 covers 16 residues. Germline assignment: CDR1 LGHDT and CDR2 YNNKEL (reference sequence). The junction had 11 bases not matched to a gene; V was cut back by 4 bases and J by 5 bases.

The chain is built from TRBV2 and TRBJ1-1; D remains unclear. Deletions cut 8 bases from V and 4 bases from J, with 17 bases between. Germline V gene sequence: CDR1 SNHLY, CDR2 FYNNEI. The CDR3 length is 14 residues. CDR3 amino acids: CASDIFDRSTEAFF. CDR3 nucleotide sequence: TGTGCCAGCGACATCTTTGATAGGAGCACTGAAGCTTTCTTT.

The V gene is TRBV18, the J gene TRBJ2-7; D gene uncertain. Germline CDR1 is KGHSH and CDR2 is LQKENI. V was trimmed by 3 bases and J by 0 bases, leaving 9 bases between them. The CDR3 sequence is 14 residues long. The CDR3 DNA is TGTGCCAGCTCACCTCCGGGCCACTCCTACGAGCAGTACTTC. This sequence encodes CASSPPGHSYEQYF.

V is TRBV5-8 and J is TRBJ2-4; TRBD1 agrees at 9 bases. CDR1 SGHTS and CDR2 YDEGEE come from the germline V gene. The V and J ends lost 4 bases and 6 bases, in that order; junction bases with no gene match: 8. CDR3 size: 15 residues. In DNA form, the CDR3 reads TGTGCCAGCAGCCTACAGACAGGGGGTACAAACATTCAGTACTTC. As protein: CASSLQTGGTNIQYF.